This TCR beta chain appears in the sequencing data of a study of T cell changes during pregnancy in multiple sclerosis. CDR1 is SGHRS, CDR2 YFSETQ, per germline. The CDR3 is 16 amino acids. V dropped 2 bases and J dropped 3; count of bases not matched to a gene: 8. Method: immunoSEQ multiplex PCR; TCRdb's copy keeps in-frame clones and lacks some. There are approximately 35,000 clones in the sample; about 92% occur only once, and 0.44% lies in the top ten. The V call is TRBV5-1, the J call TRBJ1-2; the match to TRBD1 covers 9 bases. The specimen comprised CD4+ T cells from peripheral blood mononuclear cells, sampled in the second trimester of pregnancy. This clonotype was obtained from a female donor in good health, enrolled as a control in a pregnancy study. The CDR3 bases are TGCGCCAGCAGCTTTACCCCCCGGACAGGGGACTATGGCTACACCTTC. Translation gives CASSFTPRTGDYGYTF.